This TCR beta chain was profiled in a study of blood T cell repertoires in COVID-19. Overall study context: PBMCs, B-cell-depleted T cells, or T cells were the source of the cDNA or gDNA that made up the material.

CDR3 size: 15 residues. V was cut by 5 bases and J by 0 bases, with 8 bases left in between. CDR1 is MNHEY, CDR2 SVGAGI, per germline. Method: immunoSEQ multiplex PCR; TCRdb's copy keeps in-frame clones and lacks some. The sample carries tens of thousands of clones, roughly 86% recorded once. The origin of this receptor is a woman of 80 years or more with acute or convalescent COVID-19. This chain connects TRBV6-5 to TRBJ1-6; D not resolved. Sequencing used peripheral blood. This chain's CDR3 is CASSPMSSYNSPLHF. CDR3 sequence (DNA): TGTGCCAGCAGTCCCATGAGCTCCTATAATTCACCCCTCCACTTT.